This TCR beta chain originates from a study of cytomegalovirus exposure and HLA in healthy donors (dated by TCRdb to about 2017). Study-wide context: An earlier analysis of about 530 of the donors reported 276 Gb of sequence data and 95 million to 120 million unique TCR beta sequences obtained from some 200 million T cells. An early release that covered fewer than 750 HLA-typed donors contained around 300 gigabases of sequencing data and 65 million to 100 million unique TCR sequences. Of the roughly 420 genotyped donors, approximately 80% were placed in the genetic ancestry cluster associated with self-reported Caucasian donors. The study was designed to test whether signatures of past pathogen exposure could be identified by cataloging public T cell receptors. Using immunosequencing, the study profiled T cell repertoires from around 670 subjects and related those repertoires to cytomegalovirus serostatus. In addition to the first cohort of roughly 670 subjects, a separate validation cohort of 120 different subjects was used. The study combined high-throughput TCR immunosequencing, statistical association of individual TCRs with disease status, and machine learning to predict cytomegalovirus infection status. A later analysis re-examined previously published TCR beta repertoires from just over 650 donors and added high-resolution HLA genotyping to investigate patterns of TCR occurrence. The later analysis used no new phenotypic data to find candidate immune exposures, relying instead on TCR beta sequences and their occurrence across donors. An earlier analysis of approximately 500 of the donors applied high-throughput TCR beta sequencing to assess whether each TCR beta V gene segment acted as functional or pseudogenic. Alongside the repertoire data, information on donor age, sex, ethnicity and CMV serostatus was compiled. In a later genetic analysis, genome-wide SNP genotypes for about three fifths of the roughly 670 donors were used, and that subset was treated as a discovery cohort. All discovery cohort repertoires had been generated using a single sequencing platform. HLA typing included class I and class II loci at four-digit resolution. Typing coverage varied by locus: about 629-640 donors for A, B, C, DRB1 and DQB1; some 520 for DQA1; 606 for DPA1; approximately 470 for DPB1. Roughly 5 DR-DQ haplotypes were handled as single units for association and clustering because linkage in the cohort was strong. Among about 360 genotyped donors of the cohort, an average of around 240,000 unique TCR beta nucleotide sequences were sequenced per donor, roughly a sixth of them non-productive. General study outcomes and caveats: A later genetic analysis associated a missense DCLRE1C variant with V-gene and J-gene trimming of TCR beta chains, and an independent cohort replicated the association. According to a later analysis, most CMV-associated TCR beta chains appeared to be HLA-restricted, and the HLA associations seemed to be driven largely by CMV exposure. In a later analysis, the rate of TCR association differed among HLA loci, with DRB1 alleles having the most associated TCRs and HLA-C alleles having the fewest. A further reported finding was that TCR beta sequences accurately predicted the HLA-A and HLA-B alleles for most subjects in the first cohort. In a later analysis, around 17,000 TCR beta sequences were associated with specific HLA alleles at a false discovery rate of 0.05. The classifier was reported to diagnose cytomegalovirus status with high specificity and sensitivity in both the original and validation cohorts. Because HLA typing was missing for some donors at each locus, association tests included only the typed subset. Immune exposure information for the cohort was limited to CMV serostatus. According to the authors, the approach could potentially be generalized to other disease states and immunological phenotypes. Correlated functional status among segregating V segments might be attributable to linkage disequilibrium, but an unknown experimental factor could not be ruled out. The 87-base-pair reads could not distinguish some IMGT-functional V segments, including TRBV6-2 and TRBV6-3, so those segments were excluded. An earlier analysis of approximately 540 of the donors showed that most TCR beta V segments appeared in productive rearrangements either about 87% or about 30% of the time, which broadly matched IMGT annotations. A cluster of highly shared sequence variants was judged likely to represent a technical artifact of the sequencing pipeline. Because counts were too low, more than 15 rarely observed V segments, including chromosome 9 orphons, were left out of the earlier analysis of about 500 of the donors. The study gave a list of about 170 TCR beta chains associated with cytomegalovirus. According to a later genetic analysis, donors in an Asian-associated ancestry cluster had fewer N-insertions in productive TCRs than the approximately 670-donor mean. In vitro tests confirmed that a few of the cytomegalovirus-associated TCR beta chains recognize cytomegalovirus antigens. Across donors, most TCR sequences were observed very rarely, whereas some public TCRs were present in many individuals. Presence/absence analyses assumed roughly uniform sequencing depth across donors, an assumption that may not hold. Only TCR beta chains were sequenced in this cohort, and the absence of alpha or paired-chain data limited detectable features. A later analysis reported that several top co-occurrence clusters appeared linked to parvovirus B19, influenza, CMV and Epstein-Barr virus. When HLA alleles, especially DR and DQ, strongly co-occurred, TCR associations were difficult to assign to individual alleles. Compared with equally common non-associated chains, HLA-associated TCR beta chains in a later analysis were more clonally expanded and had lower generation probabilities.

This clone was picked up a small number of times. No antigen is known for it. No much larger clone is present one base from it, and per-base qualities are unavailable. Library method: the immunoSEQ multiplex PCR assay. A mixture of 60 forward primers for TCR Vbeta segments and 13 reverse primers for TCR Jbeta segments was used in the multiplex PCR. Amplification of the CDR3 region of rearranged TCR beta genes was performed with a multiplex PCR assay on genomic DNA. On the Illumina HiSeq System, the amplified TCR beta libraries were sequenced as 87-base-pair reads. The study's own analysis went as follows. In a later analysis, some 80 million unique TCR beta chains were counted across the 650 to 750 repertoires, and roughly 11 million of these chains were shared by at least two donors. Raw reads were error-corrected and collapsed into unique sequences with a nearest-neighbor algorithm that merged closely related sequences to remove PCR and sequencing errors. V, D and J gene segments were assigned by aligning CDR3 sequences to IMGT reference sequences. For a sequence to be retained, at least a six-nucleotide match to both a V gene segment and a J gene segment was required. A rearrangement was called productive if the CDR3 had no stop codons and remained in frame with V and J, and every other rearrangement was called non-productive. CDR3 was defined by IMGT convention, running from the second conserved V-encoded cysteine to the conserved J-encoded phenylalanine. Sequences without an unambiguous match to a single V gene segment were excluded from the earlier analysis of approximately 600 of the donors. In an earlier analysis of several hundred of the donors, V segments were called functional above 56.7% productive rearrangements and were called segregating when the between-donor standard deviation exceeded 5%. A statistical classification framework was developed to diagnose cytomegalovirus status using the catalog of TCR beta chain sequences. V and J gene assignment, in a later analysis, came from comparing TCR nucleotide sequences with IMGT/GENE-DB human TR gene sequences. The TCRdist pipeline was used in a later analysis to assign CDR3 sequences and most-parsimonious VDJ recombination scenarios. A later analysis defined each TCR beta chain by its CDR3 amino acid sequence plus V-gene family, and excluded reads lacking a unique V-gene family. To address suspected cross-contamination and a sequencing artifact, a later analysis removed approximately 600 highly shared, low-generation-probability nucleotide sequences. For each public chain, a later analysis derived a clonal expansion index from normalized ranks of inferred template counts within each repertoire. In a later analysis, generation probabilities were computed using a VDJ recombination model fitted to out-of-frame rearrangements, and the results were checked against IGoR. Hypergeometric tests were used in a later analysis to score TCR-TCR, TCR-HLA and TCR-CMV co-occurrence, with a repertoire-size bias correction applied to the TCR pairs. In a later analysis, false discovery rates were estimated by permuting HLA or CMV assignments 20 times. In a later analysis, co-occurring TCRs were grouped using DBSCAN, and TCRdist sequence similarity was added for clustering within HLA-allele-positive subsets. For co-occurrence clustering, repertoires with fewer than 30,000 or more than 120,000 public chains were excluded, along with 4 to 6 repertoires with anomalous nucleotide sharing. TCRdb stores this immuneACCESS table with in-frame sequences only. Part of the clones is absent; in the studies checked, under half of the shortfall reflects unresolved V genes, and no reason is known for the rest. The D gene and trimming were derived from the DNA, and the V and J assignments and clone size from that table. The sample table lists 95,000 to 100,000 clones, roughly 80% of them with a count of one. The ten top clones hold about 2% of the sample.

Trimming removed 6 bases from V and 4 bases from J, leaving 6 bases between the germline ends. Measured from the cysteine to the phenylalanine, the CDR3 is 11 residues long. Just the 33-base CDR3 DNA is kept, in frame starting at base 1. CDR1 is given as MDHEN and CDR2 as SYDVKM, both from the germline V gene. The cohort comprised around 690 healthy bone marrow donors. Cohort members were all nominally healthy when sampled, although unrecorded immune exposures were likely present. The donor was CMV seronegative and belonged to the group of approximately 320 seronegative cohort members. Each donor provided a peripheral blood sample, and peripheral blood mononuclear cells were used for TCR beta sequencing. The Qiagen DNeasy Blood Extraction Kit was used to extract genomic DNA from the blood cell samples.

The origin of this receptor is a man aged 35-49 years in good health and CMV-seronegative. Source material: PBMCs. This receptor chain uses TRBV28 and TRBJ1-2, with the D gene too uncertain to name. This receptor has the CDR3 CASRLSYGYTF. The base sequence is TGTGCCAGCAGGCTCAGCTATGGCTACACCTTC.